The clone carrying this T cell receptor beta chain was counted only a few times. Its antigen remains unknown. The data were taken from a study of naive and memory T cell subsets. Study outcomes and limitations: Naive repertoires, especially CD8, held a few larger clonotypes, possibly memory cells re-expressing CD45RA. Naive and memory subsets had different power law exponents for TCR abundance. In naive cells, over 95% of TCR sequences were seen only once.

Two oligonucleotides, mixed equimolar, formed the beta constant-region primer covering TRBC1 and TRBC2. Nested alpha and beta constant-region primers with the SP2 primer drove four PCR rounds on ligated cDNA. Ligation attached a single-stranded oligonucleotide with a 12-nucleotide UMI and the SP2 primer to the cDNA 3' end. Using its own MiXCR run on the UMI-ligation and nested PCR reads, TCRdb lists one record per CDR3 protein. The sample lists 80,000 to 95,000 distinct CDR3 sequences, 8% to 9.5% seen once, with less than 1.5% in the top ten. This CDR3 spans 16 amino acids. Germline assignment: CDR1 MNHEY and CDR2 SMNVEV (reference sequence). V was cut by 7 bases and J by 0 bases, with 15 bases left in between.

Material: naive CD8+ T cells from blood. The sequence derives from a human donor in good health. The chain is built from TRBV27 and TRBJ2-2; TRBD2 is a possible D gene (5 bases). The CDR3 protein is CASKAGSATNTGELFF. The CDR3 DNA reads TGTGCCAGCAAAGCTGGGAGTGCTACGAACACCGGGGAGCTGTTTTTT.